The 2 T cell receptor beta chains below all came from one sample that was sequenced in a study of response to subunit inactivated influenza vaccine. TCRdb reanalysed the RT-PCR reads using MiXCR and keeps one entry per CDR3 protein. This sample yields 650,000 to 800,000 distinct CDR3 sequences, of which approximately 15% are seen a single time; 6% to 7% belongs to the top ten. The starting material was PBMCs from blood, obtained roughly 2 weeks before vaccination. The receptor set was obtained from a man aged 45-65 years who received an inactivated influenza vaccine.

V usage is TRBV5-1 and J usage is TRBJ2-7, with TRBD1 identical over 7 bases. J lost 5 bases, V lost 0 bases, and 5 bases had no gene match. The CDR3 is 14 residues long. Germline CDR1 reads SGHRS; CDR2 reads YFSETQ. CDR3 protein: CASSLGTGVDEQYF. The CDR3 bases are TGCGCCAGCAGCTTGGGGACAGGAGTCGACGAGCAGTACTTC.

There are a few counts of this clonotype. The chain is built from TRBV29-1 and TRBJ2-7; TRBD1 matches at 7 bases. Unmatched junction bases numbered 6, after V lost 7 bases and J lost 3 bases. CDR1 is SQVTM, CDR2 ANQGSEA, per germline. This CDR3 region has 12 residues. For the CDR3, the DNA is TGCAGCGCCCTGACAGGGAACTACGAGCAGTACTTC. This translates into CSALTGNYEQYF.